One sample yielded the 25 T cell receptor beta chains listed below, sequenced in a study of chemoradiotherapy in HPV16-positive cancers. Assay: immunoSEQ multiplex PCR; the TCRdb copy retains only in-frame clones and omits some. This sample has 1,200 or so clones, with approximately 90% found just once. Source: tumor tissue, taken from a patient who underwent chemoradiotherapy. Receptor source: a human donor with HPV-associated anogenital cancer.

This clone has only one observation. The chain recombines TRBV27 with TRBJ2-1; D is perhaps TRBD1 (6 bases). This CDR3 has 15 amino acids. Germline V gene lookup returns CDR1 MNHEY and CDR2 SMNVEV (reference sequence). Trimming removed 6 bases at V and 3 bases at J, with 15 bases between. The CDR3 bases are TGTGCCAGCAGAGTAACGGGACACTACTACAATGAGCAGTTCTTC. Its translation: CASRVTGHYYNEQFF.

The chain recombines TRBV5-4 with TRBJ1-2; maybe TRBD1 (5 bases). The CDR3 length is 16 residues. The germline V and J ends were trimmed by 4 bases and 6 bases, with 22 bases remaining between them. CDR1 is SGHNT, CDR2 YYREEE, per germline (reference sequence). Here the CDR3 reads CASSPHGAGKINGYTF. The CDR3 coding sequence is TGTGCCAGCAGCCCTCATGGGGCAGGGAAAATCAATGGCTACACCTTC. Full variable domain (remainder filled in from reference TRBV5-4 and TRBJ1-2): ETGVTQSPTHLIKTRGQQVTLRCSSQSGHNTVSWYQQALGQGPQFIFQYYREEENGRGNFPPRFSGLQFPNYSSELNVNALELDDSALYLCASSPHGAGKINGYTFGSGTRLTVV.

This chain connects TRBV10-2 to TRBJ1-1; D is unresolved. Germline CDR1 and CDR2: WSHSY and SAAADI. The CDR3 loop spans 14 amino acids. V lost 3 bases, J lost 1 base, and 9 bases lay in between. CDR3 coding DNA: TGCGCCAGCAGTGAAGGAGGGTCGAACACTGAAGCTTTCTTT. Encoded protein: CASSEGGSNTEAFF.

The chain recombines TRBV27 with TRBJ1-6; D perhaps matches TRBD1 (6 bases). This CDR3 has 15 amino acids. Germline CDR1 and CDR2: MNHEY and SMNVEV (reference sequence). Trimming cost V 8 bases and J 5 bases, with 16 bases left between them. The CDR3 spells CASGPYRGDNSPLHF. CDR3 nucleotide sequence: TGTGCCAGCGGTCCTTATAGGGGGGATAATTCACCCCTCCACTTT.

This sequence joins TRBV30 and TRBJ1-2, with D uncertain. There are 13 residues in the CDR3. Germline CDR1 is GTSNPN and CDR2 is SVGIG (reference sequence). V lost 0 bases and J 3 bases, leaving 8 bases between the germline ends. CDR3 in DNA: TGTGCCTGGAGTGTTGGACGGCACTATGGCTACACCTTC. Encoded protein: CAWSVGRHYGYTF.

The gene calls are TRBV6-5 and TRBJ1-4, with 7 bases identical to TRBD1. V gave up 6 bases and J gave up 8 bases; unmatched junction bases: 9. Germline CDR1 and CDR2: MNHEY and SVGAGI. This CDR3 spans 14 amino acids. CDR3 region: CASSKGAYGEKLFF. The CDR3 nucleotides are TGTGCCAGCAGCAAGGGGGCCTATGGCGAAAAACTGTTTTTT.

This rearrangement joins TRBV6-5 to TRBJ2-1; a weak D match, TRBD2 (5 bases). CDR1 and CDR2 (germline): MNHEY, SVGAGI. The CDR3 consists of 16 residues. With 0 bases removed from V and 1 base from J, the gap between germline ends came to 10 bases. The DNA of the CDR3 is TGTGCCAGCAGTTACTCCCTAGCCTATTCCTACAATGAGCAGTTCTTC. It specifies CASSYSLAYSYNEQFF.

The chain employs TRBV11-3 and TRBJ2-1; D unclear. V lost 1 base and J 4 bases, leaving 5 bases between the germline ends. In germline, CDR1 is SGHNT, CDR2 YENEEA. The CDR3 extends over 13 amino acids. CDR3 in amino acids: CASSLGRYNEQFF. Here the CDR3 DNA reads TGTGCCAGCAGCTTAGGTCGGTACAATGAGCAGTTCTTC.

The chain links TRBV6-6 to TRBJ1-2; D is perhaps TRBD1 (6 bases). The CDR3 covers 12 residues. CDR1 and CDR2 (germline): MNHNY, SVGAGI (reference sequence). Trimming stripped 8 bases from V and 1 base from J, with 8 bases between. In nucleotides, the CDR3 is TGTGCCAGCGGGGGCGTTAACTATGGCTACACCTTC. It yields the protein CASGGVNYGYTF.

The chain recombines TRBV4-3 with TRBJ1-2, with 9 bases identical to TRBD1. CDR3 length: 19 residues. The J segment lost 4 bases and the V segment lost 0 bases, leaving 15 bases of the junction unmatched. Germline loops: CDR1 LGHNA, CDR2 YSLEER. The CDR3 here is CASSQDLEDRGYSPYGYTF. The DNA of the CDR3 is TGCGCCAGCAGCCAAGATCTAGAGGACAGGGGATATTCCCCCTATGGCTACACCTTC.

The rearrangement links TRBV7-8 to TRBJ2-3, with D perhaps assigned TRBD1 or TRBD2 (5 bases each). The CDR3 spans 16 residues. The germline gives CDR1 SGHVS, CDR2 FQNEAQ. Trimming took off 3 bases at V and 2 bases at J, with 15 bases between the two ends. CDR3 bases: TGTGCCAGCAGCTTTTATATGGGACGGGACACAGATACGCAGTATTTT. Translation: CASSFYMGRDTDTQYF.

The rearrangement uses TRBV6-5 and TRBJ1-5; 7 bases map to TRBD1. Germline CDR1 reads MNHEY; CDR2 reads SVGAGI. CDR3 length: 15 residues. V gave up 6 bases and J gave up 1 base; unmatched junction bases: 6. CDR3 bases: TGTGCCAGCAGCCTGGGACAGACAAGCAATCAGCCCCAGCATTTT. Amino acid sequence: CASSLGQTSNQPQHF.

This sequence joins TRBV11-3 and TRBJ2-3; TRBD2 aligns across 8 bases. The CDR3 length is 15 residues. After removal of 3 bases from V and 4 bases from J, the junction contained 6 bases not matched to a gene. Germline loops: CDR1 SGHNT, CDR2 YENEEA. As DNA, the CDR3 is TGTGCCAGCAGCTTGGGAACTAGCGGTTCAGATACGCAGTATTTT. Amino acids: CASSLGTSGSDTQYF.

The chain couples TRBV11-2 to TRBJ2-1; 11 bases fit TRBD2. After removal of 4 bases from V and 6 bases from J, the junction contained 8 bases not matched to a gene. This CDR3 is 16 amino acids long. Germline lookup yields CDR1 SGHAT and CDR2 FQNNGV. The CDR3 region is CASSSFSGGALNEQFF. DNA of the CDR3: TGTGCCAGCAGCTCGTTTAGCGGGGGGGCGCTCAATGAGCAGTTCTTC.

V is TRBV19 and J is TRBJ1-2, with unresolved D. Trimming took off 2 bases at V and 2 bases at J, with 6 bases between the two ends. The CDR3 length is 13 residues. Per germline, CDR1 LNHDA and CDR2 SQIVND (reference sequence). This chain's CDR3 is CASSITVNYGYTF. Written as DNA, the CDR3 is TGTGCCAGTAGTATAACAGTGAACTATGGCTACACCTTC.

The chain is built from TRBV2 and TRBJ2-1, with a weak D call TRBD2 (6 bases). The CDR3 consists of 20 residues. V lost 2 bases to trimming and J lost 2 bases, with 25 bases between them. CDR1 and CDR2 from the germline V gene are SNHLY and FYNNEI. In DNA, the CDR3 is TGTGCCAGCAGTGAAAAGGAGGGTGTATGGGGAGCCACTCCCTACAATGAGCAGTTCTTC. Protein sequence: CASSEKEGVWGATPYNEQFF. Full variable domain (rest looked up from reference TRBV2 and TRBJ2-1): EPEVTQTPSHQVTQMGQEVILRCVPISNHLYFYWYRQILGQKVEFLVSFYNNEISEKSEIFDDQFSVERPDGSNFTLKIRSTKLEDSAMYFCASSEKEGVWGATPYNEQFFGPGTRLTVL.

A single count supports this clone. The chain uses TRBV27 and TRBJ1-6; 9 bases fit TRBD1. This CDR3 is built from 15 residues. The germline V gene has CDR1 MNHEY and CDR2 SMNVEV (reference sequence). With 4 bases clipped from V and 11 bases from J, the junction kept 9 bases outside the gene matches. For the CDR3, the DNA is TGTGCCAGCAGTTCCCTCGGGACAGGGAAAACACCCCTCCACTTT. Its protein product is CASSSLGTGKTPLHF.

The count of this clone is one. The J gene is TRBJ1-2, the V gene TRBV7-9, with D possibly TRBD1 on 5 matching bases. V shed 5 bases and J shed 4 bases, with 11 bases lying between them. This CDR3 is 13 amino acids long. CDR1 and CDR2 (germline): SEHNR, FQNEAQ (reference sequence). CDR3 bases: TGTGCCAGCAGCCGGAGCGGGGGCTATGGCTACACCTTC. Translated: CASSRSGGYGYTF.

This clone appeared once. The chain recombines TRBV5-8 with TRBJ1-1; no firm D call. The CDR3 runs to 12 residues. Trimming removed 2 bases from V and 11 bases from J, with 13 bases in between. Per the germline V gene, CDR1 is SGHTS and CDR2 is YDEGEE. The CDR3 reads CASSLWGPAAFF. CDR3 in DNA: TGTGCCAGCAGCTTATGGGGTCCGGCGGCTTTCTTT.

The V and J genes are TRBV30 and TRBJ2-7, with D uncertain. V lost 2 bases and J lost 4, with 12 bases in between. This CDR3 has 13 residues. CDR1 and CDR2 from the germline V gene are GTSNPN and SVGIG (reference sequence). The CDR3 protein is CAWSHSTSYEQYF. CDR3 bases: TGTGCCTGGAGTCACTCTACGAGTTACGAGCAGTACTTC. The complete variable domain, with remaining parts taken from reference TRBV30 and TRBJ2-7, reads SQTIHQWPATLVQPVGSPLSLECTVEGTSNPNLYWYRQAAGRGLQLLFYSVGIGQISSEVPQNLSASRPQDRQFILSSKKLLLSDSGFYLCAWSHSTSYEQYFGPGTRLTVT.

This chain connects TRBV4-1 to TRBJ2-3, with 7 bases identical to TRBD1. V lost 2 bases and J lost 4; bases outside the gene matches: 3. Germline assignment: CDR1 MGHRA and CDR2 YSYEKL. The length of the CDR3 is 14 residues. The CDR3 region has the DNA TGCGCCAGCAGCCAACAACAGGGGCCAGATACGCAGTATTTT. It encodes CASSQQQGPDTQYF.

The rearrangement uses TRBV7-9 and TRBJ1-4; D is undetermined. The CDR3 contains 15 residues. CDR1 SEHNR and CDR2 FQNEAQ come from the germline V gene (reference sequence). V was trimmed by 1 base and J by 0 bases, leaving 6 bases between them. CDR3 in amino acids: CASSLGSATNEKLFF. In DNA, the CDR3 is TGTGCCAGCAGCTTAGGGTCCGCAACTAATGAAAAACTGTTTTTT. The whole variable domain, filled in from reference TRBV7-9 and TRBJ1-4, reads DTGVSQNPRHKITKRGQNVTFRCDPISEHNRLYWYRQTLGQGPEFLTYFQNEAQLEKSRLLSDRFSAERPKGSFSTLEIQRTEQGDSAMYLCASSLGSATNEKLFFGSGTQLSVL.

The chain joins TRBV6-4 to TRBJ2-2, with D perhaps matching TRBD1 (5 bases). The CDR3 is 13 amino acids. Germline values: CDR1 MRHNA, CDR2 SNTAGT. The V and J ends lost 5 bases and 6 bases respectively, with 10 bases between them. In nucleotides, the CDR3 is TGTGCCAGCAGTAAAGGGGAATCCGGGGAGCTGTTTTTT. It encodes CASSKGESGELFF.

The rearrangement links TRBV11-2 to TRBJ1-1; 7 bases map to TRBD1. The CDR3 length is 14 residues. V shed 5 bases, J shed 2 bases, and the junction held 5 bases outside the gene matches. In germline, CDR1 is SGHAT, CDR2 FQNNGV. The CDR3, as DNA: TGTGCCAGCAGCCTTTCAGGGGGAAACACTGAAGCTTTCTTT. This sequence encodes CASSLSGGNTEAFF.

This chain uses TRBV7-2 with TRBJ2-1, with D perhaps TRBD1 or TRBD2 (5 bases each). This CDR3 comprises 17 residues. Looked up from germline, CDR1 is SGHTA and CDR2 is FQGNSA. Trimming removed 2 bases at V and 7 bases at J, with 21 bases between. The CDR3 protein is CASSLFGQIAIANEQFF. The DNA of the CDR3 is TGTGCCAGCAGCTTATTTGGACAAATAGCGATTGCTAATGAGCAGTTCTTC.